This T cell receptor beta chain originates from a study of T-cell reconstitution after alpha-beta-depleted transplantation in children. Study results and caveats: T-cell counts and diversity were attributed mostly to newly produced T cells one year after transplant. The study reportedly traced alpha-beta T cells about two months after transplant to several hundred expanded graft clones.

Germline V gene lookup returns CDR1 SGHRS and CDR2 YFSETQ. The CDR3 is made up of 14 amino acids. V was cut by 4 bases and J by 1 base, with 11 bases left in between. A word on this clonotype: Antigen: not known.

Preparation of the TCRbeta library involved a method that used unique molecular identifiers. MiXCR, applied by TCRdb to the PCR reads, yields one record per CDR3 protein. The sample includes 500,000 to 750,000 distinct CDR3 sequences, 27% seen only once; the top ten take under 45%. The TCR was taken from a boy younger than two with Wiskott-Aldrich syndrome, due to receive a stem cell transplant. This sequence joins TRBV5-1 and TRBJ1-1; D gene uncertain. The input for sequencing was PBMCs, taken before TCRalphabeta/CD19-depleted stem cell transplant. DNA for the CDR3: TGCGCCAGCAGCCTGGTGAACCCGAACACTGAAGCTTTCTTT. It encodes CASSLVNPNTEAFF.